The 17 T cell receptor beta chains below were found in one sample sequenced in a study of identical twins. MiXCR was run by TCRdb on the 5' RACE reads, yielding one entry per CDR3 protein. The sample lists about 720,000 distinct CDR3 sequences, 8.6% occurring once. This sample was shared with a second study, whose subject was yellow fever vaccine responses in identical twins.

Specimen: PBMCs. Receptors originate from a woman aged 18-29 years in good health.

This clonotype was counted between two and nine times. The chain links TRBV4-1 to TRBJ2-3; 12 bases fit TRBD1. Trimming at V came to 2 bases and at J to 2 bases, leaving 5 bases not matched to a gene. CDR1 and CDR2 from the germline V gene are MGHRA and YSYEKL. The CDR3 contains 17 residues. This CDR3 is CASSQLPGQGATDTQYF. The CDR3, as DNA: TGCGCCAGCAGCCAATTACCGGGACAGGGGGCCACAGATACGCAGTATTTT.

In this sample, this clonotype turned up many times. The rearrangement uses TRBV7-2 and TRBJ2-5; no clear D. Trimming pared 4 bases from V and 5 bases from J, leaving 11 bases between. This CDR3 has 13 amino acids. Germline loops: CDR1 SGHTA, CDR2 FQGNSA. The CDR3 region has the DNA TGTGCCAGCAGCTCCCGGTCCCAGGAGACCCAGTACTTC. This codes for CASSSRSQETQYF.

In its sample, this clonotype was seen a few times. At one boundary the junction diverges from the germline segment, which might be a read error. The chain links TRBV30 to TRBJ1-2, with D unresolved. The germline CDR1 and CDR2 sequences are GTSNPN and SVGIG (reference sequence). The CDR3 has 15 residues. CDR3 nucleotides: TGTGCCCGGAGTGATGTAGAAACTACTAACTATGGCTACACCTTC. Protein sequence: CARSDVETTNYGYTF. The full variable domain, its missing parts supplied by reference TRBV30 and TRBJ1-2, is SQTIHQWPATLVQPVGSPLSLECTVEGTSNPNLYWYRQAAGRGLQLLFYSVGIGQISSEVPQNLSASRPQDRQFILSSKKLLLSDSGFYLCARSDVETTNYGYTFGSGTRLTVV.

There are many counts of this clonotype. The chain joins TRBV29-1 to TRBJ2-7; D perhaps matches TRBD1 (5 bases). Per germline, CDR1 SQVTM and CDR2 ANQGSEA. CDR3 size: 12 residues. Trimming cost V 6 bases and J 4 bases, with 13 bases left between them. The CDR3 sequence: CSVKLAGYEQYF. The CDR3 DNA reads as TGCAGCGTCAAATTAGCAGGGTACGAGCAGTACTTC.

This clonotype has ten or more counts. The chain recombines TRBV5-1 with TRBJ2-1; the D gene could be TRBD1 or TRBD2 (5 bases each). Trimming took 0 bases from V and 2 from J, leaving 12 bases between them. Germline loops: CDR1 SGHRS, CDR2 YFSETQ. The CDR3 totals 16 residues. For the CDR3, the DNA is TGCGCCAGCAGCTTGGCGGGGAAGGGGACCTACAATGAGCAGTTCTTC. As protein: CASSLAGKGTYNEQFF.

This clonotype has at least ten counts. The gene calls are TRBV7-6 and TRBJ2-5; 8 bases match TRBD2. The V gene end was trimmed by 1 base and the J gene end by 1 base; junction bases not matched to a gene: 5. The CDR3 has 16 residues. Germline V lookup: CDR1 SGHVS, CDR2 FNYEAQ. This chain's CDR3 is CASSLGLAGTQETQYF. CDR3 nucleotides: TGTGCCAGCAGCTTAGGTCTAGCGGGTACCCAAGAGACCCAGTACTTC.

This clonotype has at least ten counts. The V call is TRBV11-2, the J call TRBJ1-5; 8 bases are shared with TRBD1. The CDR3 consists of 14 residues. Germline loops: CDR1 SGHAT, CDR2 FQNNGV. J was trimmed by 4 bases and V by 5 bases; bases with no gene match: 4. This CDR3 is CASSAGQANQPQHF. The CDR3, as DNA: TGTGCCAGCAGCGCGGGACAGGCTAATCAGCCCCAGCATTTT.

Only a few counts were recorded for this clonotype. This rearrangement joins TRBV7-9 to TRBJ2-5, with D perhaps matching TRBD1 (5 bases). Germline CDR1 SEHNR, CDR2 FQNEAQ (reference sequence). V was clipped by 2 bases and J by 0 bases, with 7 bases between them. This CDR3 is built from 14 residues. In DNA, the CDR3 is TGTGCCAGCAGCTTAAGACAGAACCAAGAGACCCAGTACTTC. Its protein is CASSLRQNQETQYF.

This clonotype was seen many times. This chain links TRBV3-1 with TRBJ2-1; TRBD2 matches at 11 bases. Trimming at V came to 4 bases and at J to 9 bases, leaving 2 bases not matched to a gene. This CDR3 region has 13 residues. Germline V gives CDR1 LGHDT, CDR2 YNNKEL (reference sequence). The CDR3 sequence: CASSLAGGVEQFF. The DNA for the CDR3 is TGTGCCAGCAGCCTAGCGGGGGGGGTTGAGCAGTTCTTC.

This clonotype was recorded at least ten times. The chain is built from TRBV12-3 or TRBV12-4 and TRBJ2-1, with 7 positions matching TRBD2. After removal of 1 base from V and 6 bases from J, the junction contained 3 bases not matched to a gene. The CDR3 length is 14 residues. CDR3: CASSLGGRANEQFF. CDR3 nucleotides: TGTGCCAGCAGTTTAGGTGGGAGGGCCAATGAGCAGTTCTTC.

This clonotype has more than one count but fewer than ten. CDR3 region: CASSQYRATYEQYF. The CDR3 DNA reads as TGTGCCAGCAGCCAATACAGGGCTACCTACGAGCAGTACTTC. The chain has TRBV6-1 and TRBJ2-7; D perhaps matches TRBD1 (6 bases). Between the trimmed V and J ends, which lost 6 bases and 2 bases, there was a span of 14 bases. CDR3 length: 14 residues. CDR1 and CDR2 (germline): MNHNS, SASEGT.

This clonotype was seen only a few times. The V and J genes are TRBV29-1 and TRBJ2-7, with 7 nucleotides matching TRBD1. This CDR3 region has 12 residues. The junction had 4 bases not matched to a gene; V was cut back by 6 bases and J by 2 bases. CDR1 and CDR2 from the germline V gene are SQVTM and ANQGSEA. CDR3 sequence reads: CSVRTGPYEQYF. The CDR3 bases are TGCAGCGTACGGACAGGACCCTACGAGCAGTACTTC.

The V gene is TRBV2, the J gene TRBJ2-2; the match to TRBD1 covers 7 bases. J was trimmed by 6 bases and V by 7 bases; bases with no gene match: 5. The CDR3 is made up of 13 amino acids. The germline gives CDR1 SNHLY, CDR2 FYNNEI. CDR3 amino acids: CASKTGAAGELFF. For the CDR3, the DNA is TGTGCCAGCAAAACAGGGGCCGCCGGGGAGCTGTTTTTT.

This sequence joins TRBV7-2 and TRBJ2-7, with D perhaps matching TRBD1 (6 bases). Trimming removed 2 bases at V and 4 bases at J, with 18 bases between. This CDR3 region has 16 residues. Per germline, CDR1 SGHTA and CDR2 FQGNSA. CDR3: CASSLRLQGTKYEQYF. The CDR3 coding sequence is TGTGCCAGCAGCTTACGACTACAGGGTACTAAATACGAGCAGTACTTC.

This clonotype came up many times. The rearrangement uses TRBV25-1 and TRBJ2-1; the match to TRBD2 covers 11 bases. The CDR3 length is 14 residues. The germline gives CDR1 MGHDK, CDR2 SYGVNS. Losses at the gene ends were 10 bases for V and 8 bases for J; bases not matched to a gene: 10. CDR3 nucleotides: TGTGCCACCCAGTTAGCGGGAGGGCCAGATGAGCAGTTCTTC. This encodes CATQLAGGPDEQFF.

V usage is TRBV15 and J usage is TRBJ2-3, with TRBD2 identical over 8 bases. This CDR3 has 14 residues. CDR1 LNHNV and CDR2 YYDKDF come from the germline V gene (reference sequence). The junction had 5 bases not matched to a gene; V was cut back by 5 bases and J by 4 bases. The CDR3 DNA is TGTGCCACCAGCCAAGGACTAGCCCCAGATACGCAGTATTTT. Its protein product is CATSQGLAPDTQYF.

This clonotype was counted at least ten times. This sequence joins TRBV7-2 and TRBJ2-3, with 9 bases that match TRBD2. Trimming at V came to 2 bases and at J to 3 bases, leaving 3 bases not matched to a gene. Germline V CDR1 and CDR2: SGHTA, FQGNSA. The CDR3 is 15 amino acids. The CDR3 here is CASSLISGGTDTQYF. CDR3 DNA sequence: TGTGCCAGCAGCTTAATTAGCGGGGGTACAGATACGCAGTATTTT.